This passage covers 21 T cell receptor beta chains from one sample sequenced in a study of PD-1 blockade in classical Hodgkin lymphoma. Clones were read by immunoSEQ multiplex PCR, and TCRdb kept only the in-frame ones, dropping some. The data contain under 130,000 clones, roughly 89% of them singletons. The time point denotes: cycle 4 day 1 (C4D1), after about 6 weeks of nivolumab. After autologous stem cell transplantation all patients relapsed, and prior brentuximab vedotin exposure differed between cohorts. The specimen comprised peripheral blood mononuclear cells (PBMCs), sampled before the fourth cycle of nivolumab. These receptors originate from a human donor with classical Hodgkin lymphoma.

V and J are TRBV10-3 and TRBJ2-7, with 7 bases lining up with TRBD2. This CDR3 spans 13 amino acids. V lost 4 bases and J lost 3; bases outside the gene matches: 3. Per the germline V gene, CDR1 is ENHRY and CDR2 is SYGVKD. The CDR3 reads CAISGGGSYEQYF. As DNA, the CDR3 is TGTGCCATCAGTGGTGGCGGGAGCTACGAGCAGTACTTC.

This chain links TRBV5-4 with TRBJ2-6; D ambiguous. Trimming removed 1 base from V and 0 bases from J, with 5 bases in between. Per germline, CDR1 SGHNT and CDR2 YYREEE (reference sequence). The CDR3 spans 15 residues. CDR3 coding DNA: TGTGCCAGCAGCTTGCATCCCTCTGGGGCCAACGTCCTGACTTTC. It codes for CASSLHPSGANVLTF.

The chain couples TRBV25-1 to TRBJ1-1; D is unclear. In germline, CDR1 is MGHDK, CDR2 SYGVNS. This CDR3 contains 14 residues. V was cut by 5 bases and J by 0 bases, with 10 bases left in between. The CDR3 here is CASSRDVMNTEAFF. The CDR3 DNA is TGTGCCAGCAGTAGGGATGTTATGAACACTGAAGCTTTCTTT.

The chain joins TRBV28 to TRBJ1-5; a weak D match, TRBD1 (5 bases). This CDR3 has 14 amino acids. V gave up 5 bases and J gave up 7 bases, with 15 bases separating them. Germline V gives CDR1 MDHEN, CDR2 SYDVKM. The CDR3: CASSRDRVGQPQHF. The CDR3 DNA sequence: TGTGCCAGCAGTCGGGACCGGGTGGGACAGCCCCAGCATTTT. Complete variable domain (other parts from reference TRBV28 and TRBJ1-5): DVKVTQSSRYLVKRTGEKVFLECVQDMDHENMFWYRQDPGLGLRLIYFSYDVKMKEKGDIPEGYSVSREKKERFSLILESASTNQTSMYLCASSRDRVGQPQHFGDGTRLSIL.

This clone was detected only a few times. The CDR3 region has the DNA TGTGCAATCTGGGGACGGACCAAAAACATTCAGTACTTC. Its translation is CAIWGRTKNIQYF. The chain employs TRBV7-9 and TRBJ2-4; either TRBD1 or TRBD2 may fit D (5 bases each). The CDR3 loop spans 13 amino acids. In germline, CDR1 is SEHNR, CDR2 FQNEAQ (reference sequence).

The chain recombines TRBV10-3 with TRBJ1-4, with D uncertain. Trimming took 3 bases from V and 4 from J, leaving 9 bases between them. The CDR3 runs 14 residues. Germline CDR1 and CDR2: ENHRY and SYGVKD. Here the CDR3 reads CAISDGNGNEKLFF. The CDR3 DNA follows: TGTGCCATCAGTGATGGGAACGGTAATGAAAAACTGTTTTTT.

This chain uses TRBV27 with TRBJ2-7; 7 bases line up with TRBD2. Trimming removed 6 bases from V and 0 bases from J; junction bases left unmatched: 11. Germline lookup yields CDR1 MNHEY and CDR2 SMNVEV (reference sequence). This CDR3 comprises 16 residues. In DNA form, the CDR3 reads TGTGCCAGCAGCCCCCGGGCTAGCGGTAACTCCTACGAGCAGTACTTC. This sequence encodes CASSPRASGNSYEQYF.

In DNA form, the CDR3 reads TGTGCCAGCAGCCCTAGCTCCGGGACTAGCGTTTGGGAGCAGTACTTC. Protein sequence: CASSPSSGTSVWEQYF. This chain joins TRBV9 and TRBJ2-7, with 10 bases aligning to TRBD2. The length of the CDR3 is 16 residues. The J segment lost 7 bases and the V segment lost 4 bases, leaving 14 bases of the junction unmatched. Germline V gene sequence: CDR1 SGDLS, CDR2 YYNGEE.

As to this clone: The same CDR3 also results from other DNA sequences found in this sample. This chain joins TRBV5-4 and TRBJ2-7; 11 bases map to TRBD1. Germline V gene sequence: CDR1 SGHNT, CDR2 YYREEE (reference sequence). The CDR3 is made up of 15 amino acids. The J segment lost 2 bases and the V segment lost 0 bases, leaving 1 base of the junction unmatched. This CDR3 is CASSLEGQGAYEQYF. The CDR3 DNA is TGTGCCAGCAGCTTGGAGGGACAGGGGGCCTACGAGCAGTACTTC.

The V call is TRBV4-2, the J call TRBJ1-1, with unresolved D. Trimming left V 2 bases short and J 0 bases short, with 10 bases between. The CDR3 covers 15 residues. Germline V gene lookup returns CDR1 LGHNA and CDR2 YNFKEQ. CDR3 bases: TGTGCCAGCAGCCAAAGACATCCGATGAACACTGAAGCTTTCTTT. As protein: CASSQRHPMNTEAFF.

This clone turned up a few times. The CDR3, as DNA: TGTGCCAGCAGTTCCCGTCGGAGCAGGAACACTGAAGCTTTCTTT. Translated, it gives CASSSRRSRNTEAFF. The chain joins TRBV6-1 to TRBJ1-1; D unresolved. There are 15 residues in the CDR3. Germline V gene sequence: CDR1 MNHNS, CDR2 SASEGT. Trimming pared 5 bases from V and 1 base from J, leaving 14 bases between.

A note on this clone: A read error may produce the germline difference seen at one junction end. This chain connects TRBV30 to TRBJ1-2, with no clear D. The CDR3 extends over 14 amino acids. Germline CDR1 is GTSNPN and CDR2 is SVGIG (reference sequence). The CDR3 DNA is TGCGCCGGGCGGCCGAGGAGAGGGAACTATGGCTACACCTTC. Translating gives CAGRPRRGNYGYTF. The complete variable domain, with remaining parts taken from reference TRBV30 and TRBJ1-2, reads SQTIHQWPATLVQPVGSPLSLECTVEGTSNPNLYWYRQAAGRGLQLLFYSVGIGQISSEVPQNLSASRPQDRQFILSSKKLLLSDSGFYLCAGRPRRGNYGYTFGSGTRLTVV.

The genes are TRBV5-1 and TRBJ1-1; D is unclear. The CDR3 covers 16 residues. Looked up from germline, CDR1 is SGHRS and CDR2 is YFSETQ. Deletions cut 7 bases from V and 1 base from J, with 20 bases between. The CDR3 nucleotides read TGCGCCAGCTCCCAGTTGGGTCCGGGATCGAACACTGAAGCTTTCTTT. Residues: CASSQLGPGSNTEAFF. The full variable domain, rest sourced from reference TRBV5-1 and TRBJ1-1, is KAGVTQTPRYLIKTRGQQVTLSCSPISGHRSVSWYQQTPGQGLQFLFEYFSETQRNKGNFPGRFSGRQFSNSRSEMNVSTLELGDSALYLCASSQLGPGSNTEAFFGQGTRLTVV.

The chain employs TRBV18 and TRBJ1-5; D gene uncertain. The germline gives CDR1 KGHSH, CDR2 LQKENI. Trimming took 2 bases from V and 10 from J, leaving 12 bases between them. The CDR3 runs 13 residues. The DNA for the CDR3 is TGTGCCAGCTCACCAGACGAGACCCGACCCCAGCATTTT. It specifies CASSPDETRPQHF.

This rearrangement joins TRBV2 to TRBJ1-1, with 8 bases matching TRBD1. J lost 2 bases, V lost 8 bases, and 4 bases had no gene match. The CDR3 spans 13 residues. Germline assignment: CDR1 SNHLY and CDR2 FYNNEI. The CDR3 loop reads CASGQGYNTEAFF. CDR3 bases: TGTGCCAGCGGACAGGGTTATAACACTGAAGCTTTCTTT.

The V and J genes are TRBV4-2 and TRBJ2-2, with TRBD1 identical over 9 bases. CDR3 length: 17 residues. The germline gives CDR1 LGHNA, CDR2 YNFKEQ. Trimming at V came to 5 bases and at J to 3 bases, leaving 10 bases not matched to a gene. The CDR3 sequence is CASSFKRRTGDTGELFF. Written as DNA, the CDR3 is TGTGCCAGCAGCTTCAAGAGGAGGACAGGGGACACCGGGGAGCTGTTTTTT.

The rearrangement uses TRBV14 and TRBJ1-1, with a tentative D call TRBD1 (5 bases). Germline V gene lookup returns CDR1 SGHDN and CDR2 FVKESK. The CDR3 totals 18 residues. Trimming left V 0 bases short and J 0 bases short, with 17 bases between. The CDR3 loop is CASSQEGIRGGMNTEAFF. The CDR3 bases are TGTGCCAGCAGCCAAGAGGGGATTAGGGGTGGAATGAACACTGAAGCTTTCTTT.

The chain is built from TRBV5-4 and TRBJ2-3, with 7 bases that match TRBD2. V was pared by 4 bases and J by 5 bases, with 16 bases of the junction left unmatched. There are 17 residues in the CDR3. Germline V gene sequence: CDR1 SGHNT, CDR2 YYREEE (reference sequence). The CDR3 bases are TGTGCCAGCAGCCATCCAGGAGTGCCCCGGGGGGAAGATACGCAGTATTTT. Translated: CASSHPGVPRGEDTQYF.

This clone occurred a few times. The J gene is TRBJ2-2, the V gene TRBV7-6, with D unresolved. CDR1 and CDR2 from the germline V gene are SGHVS and FNYEAQ. The CDR3 is 13 amino acids. V gave up 5 bases and J gave up 2 bases, with 6 bases separating them. CDR3 protein: CASSPYNTGELFF. For the CDR3, the DNA is TGTGCCAGCAGCCCGTATAACACCGGGGAGCTGTTTTTT. Variable domain in full (rest from reference TRBV7-6 and TRBJ2-2): GAGVSQSPRYKVTKRGQDVALRCDPISGHVSLYWYRQALGQGPEFLTYFNYEAQQDKSGLPNDRFSAERPEGSISTLTIQRTEQRDSAMYRCASSPYNTGELFFGEGSRLTVL.

The chain uses TRBV5-1 and TRBJ2-7; 8 bases map to TRBD1. CDR3 length: 15 residues. V was pared by 4 bases and J by 2 bases, with 8 bases of the junction left unmatched. CDR1 is SGHRS, CDR2 YFSETQ, per germline. The CDR3 nucleotides are TGCGCCAGCAGCACTGGGACAGGCCTAACCTACGAGCAGTACTTC. Amino acids: CASSTGTGLTYEQYF.

The chain's CDR3 is CASRPTGISYEQYF. The CDR3 region has the DNA TGTGCCAGTAGACCGACAGGAATCTCCTACGAGCAGTACTTC. The chain employs TRBV19 and TRBJ2-7, with a weak D call TRBD1 (6 bases). The CDR3 has 14 amino acids. Germline assignment: CDR1 LNHDA and CDR2 SQIVND (reference sequence). V was clipped by 6 bases and J by 0 bases, with 12 bases between them. The variable domain in full, with the rest retrieved from reference TRBV19 and TRBJ2-7, is DGGITQSPKYLFRKEGQNVTLSCEQNLNHDAMYWYRQDPGQGLRLIYYSQIVNDFQKGDIAEGYSVSREKKESFPLTVTSAQKNPTAFYLCASRPTGISYEQYFGPGTRLTVT.